This T cell receptor beta chain was captured in a study of monozygotic twins with inflammatory bowel disease. General observations from the study: Patient repertoire variability may have increased through differing immunosuppressive treatments.

TCRdb re-called the 5' RACE reads; every CDR3 protein appears as one record, without DNA. The table gives 350,000 to 500,000 distinct CDR3 sequences; the top ten clones make up 2.4% of it. Remarks on this clonotype: Its antigen is still unknown.

This CDR3 contains 17 residues. In germline, CDR1 is LNHDA, CDR2 SQIVND (reference sequence). Sequencing used blood. The V gene is TRBV19, the J gene TRBJ2-1; TCRdb gives TRBD2 as the D gene, but with no DNA this cannot be confirmed. The sequence was collected from a human donor with ulcerative colitis or Crohn's disease, or a healthy co-twin of an affected twin (not recorded which). The CDR3 reads CASSLLWTSGRVDEQFF. Full variable domain (rest looked up from reference TRBV19 and TRBJ2-1): DGGITQSPKYLFRKEGQNVTLSCEQNLNHDAMYWYRQDPGQGLRLIYYSQIVNDFQKGDIAEGYSVSREKKESFPLTVTSAQKNPTAFYLCASSLLWTSGRVDEQFFGPGTRLTVL.